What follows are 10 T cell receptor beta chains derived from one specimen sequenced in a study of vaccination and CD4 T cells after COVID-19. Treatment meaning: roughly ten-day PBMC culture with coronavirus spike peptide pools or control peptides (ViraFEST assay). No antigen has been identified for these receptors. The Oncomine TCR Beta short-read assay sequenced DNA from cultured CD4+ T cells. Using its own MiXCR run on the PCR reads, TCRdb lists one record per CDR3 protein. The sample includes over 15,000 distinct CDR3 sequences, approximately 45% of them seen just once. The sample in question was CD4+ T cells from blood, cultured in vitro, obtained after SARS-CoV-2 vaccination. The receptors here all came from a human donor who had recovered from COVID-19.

CDR3 residues: CSAGREYGELFF. The CDR3 DNA reads as TGCAGTGCTGGAAGGGAATACGGGGAGCTGTTTTTT. This chain joins TRBV20-1 and TRBJ2-2, with D unclear. The CDR3 is 12 amino acids. Germline V gene lookup returns CDR1 DFQATT and CDR2 SNEGSKA (reference sequence). V lost 5 bases and J lost 7, with 11 bases in between.

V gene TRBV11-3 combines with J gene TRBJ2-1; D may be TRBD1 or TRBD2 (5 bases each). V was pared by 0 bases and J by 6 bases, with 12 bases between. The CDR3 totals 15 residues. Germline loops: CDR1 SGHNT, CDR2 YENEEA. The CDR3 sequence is CASSLDVGACNEQFF. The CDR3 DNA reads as TGTGCCAGCAGCTTAGATGTCGGGGCCTGCAATGAGCAGTTCTTC. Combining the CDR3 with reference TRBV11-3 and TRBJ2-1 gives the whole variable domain EAGVVQSPRYKIIEKKQPVAFWCNPISGHNTLYWYLQNLGQGPELLIRYENEEAVDDSQLPKDRFSAERLKGVDSTLKIQPAELGDSAVYLCASSLDVGACNEQFFGPGTRLTVL.

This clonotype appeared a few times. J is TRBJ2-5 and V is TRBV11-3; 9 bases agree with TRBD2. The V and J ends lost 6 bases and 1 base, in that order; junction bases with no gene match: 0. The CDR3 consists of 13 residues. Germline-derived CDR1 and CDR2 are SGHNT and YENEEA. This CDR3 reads CASSSGSQETQYF. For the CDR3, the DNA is TGTGCCAGCAGTAGCGGGAGCCAAGAGACCCAGTACTTC.

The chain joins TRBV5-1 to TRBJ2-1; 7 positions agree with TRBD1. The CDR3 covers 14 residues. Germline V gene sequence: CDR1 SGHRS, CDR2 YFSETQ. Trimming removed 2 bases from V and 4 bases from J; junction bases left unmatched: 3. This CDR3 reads CASSFGQAYNEQFF. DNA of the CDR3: TGCGCCAGCAGCTTTGGACAGGCATACAATGAGCAGTTCTTC.

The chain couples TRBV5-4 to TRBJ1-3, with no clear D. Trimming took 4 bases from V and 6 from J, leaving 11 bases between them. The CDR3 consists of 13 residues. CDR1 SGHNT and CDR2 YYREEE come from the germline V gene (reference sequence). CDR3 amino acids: CASSRVQENTIYF. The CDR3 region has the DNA TGTGCCAGCAGCCGGGTCCAAGAAAACACCATATATTTT.

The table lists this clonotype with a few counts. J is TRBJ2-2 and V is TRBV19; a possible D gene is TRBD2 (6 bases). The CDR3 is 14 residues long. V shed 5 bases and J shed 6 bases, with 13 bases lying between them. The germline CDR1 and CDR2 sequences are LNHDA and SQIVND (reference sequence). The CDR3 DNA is TGTGCCAGTAGTGTTGCTAGCGTTCCCGGGGAGCTGTTTTTT. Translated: CASSVASVPGELFF. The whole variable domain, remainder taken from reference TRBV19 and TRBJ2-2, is DGGITQSPKYLFRKEGQNVTLSCEQNLNHDAMYWYRQDPGQGLRLIYYSQIVNDFQKGDIAEGYSVSREKKESFPLTVTSAQKNPTAFYLCASSVASVPGELFFGEGSRLTVL.

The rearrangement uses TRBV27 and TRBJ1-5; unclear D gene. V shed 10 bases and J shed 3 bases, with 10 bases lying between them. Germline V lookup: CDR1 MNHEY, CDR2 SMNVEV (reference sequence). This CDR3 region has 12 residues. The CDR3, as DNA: TGTGCCACCGGACGTTTCAATCAGCCCCAGCATTTT. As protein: CATGRFNQPQHF.

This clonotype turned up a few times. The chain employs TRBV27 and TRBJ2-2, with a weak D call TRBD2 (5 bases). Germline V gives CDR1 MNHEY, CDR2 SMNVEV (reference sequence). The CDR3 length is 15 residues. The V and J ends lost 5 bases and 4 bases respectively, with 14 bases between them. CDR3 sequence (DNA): TGTGCCAGCAGTCAATACGGGGTGAGCACCGGGGAGCTGTTTTTT. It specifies CASSQYGVSTGELFF.

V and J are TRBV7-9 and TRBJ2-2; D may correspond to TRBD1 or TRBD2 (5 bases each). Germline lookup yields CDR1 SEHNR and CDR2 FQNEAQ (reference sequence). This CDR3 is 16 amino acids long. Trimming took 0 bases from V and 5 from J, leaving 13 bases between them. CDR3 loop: CASSLAQGRGTGELFF. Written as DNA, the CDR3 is TGTGCCAGCAGCTTAGCCCAGGGACGAGGTACCGGGGAGCTGTTTTTT.

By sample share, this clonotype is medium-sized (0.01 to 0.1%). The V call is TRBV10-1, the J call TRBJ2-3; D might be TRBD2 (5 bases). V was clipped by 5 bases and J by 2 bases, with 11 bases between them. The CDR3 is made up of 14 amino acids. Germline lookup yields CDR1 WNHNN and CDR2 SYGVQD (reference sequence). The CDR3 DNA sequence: TGCGCCAGCAGTTTGACTCGGGACACAGATACGCAGTATTTT. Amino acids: CASSLTRDTDTQYF.